Each of the 27 T cell receptor beta chains below was sequenced from the same sample in a study of beta chain features in type 1 diabetes. Their antigens remain unidentified. Notes on the study in general: Across all four CD4+ subsets, people with type 1 diabetes showed modestly shorter TCRB CDR3s.

Since all of the isolated RNA was reverse transcribed, expressed TCRB transcripts were what got sequenced. Generated by immunoSEQ multiplex PCR, the TCRdb table keeps only in-frame clones and is missing some. Found here are approximately 100,000 clones, 25% to 35% of them singletons; the top ten hold approximately 0.5%. Sequenced: central memory CD4+ T cells from blood. The receptors originated from a woman aged 18 to 35 with type 1 diabetes.

This clone came up a few times. The chain carries TRBV19 and TRBJ2-3, with a weak D call TRBD1 (5 bases). From germline, CDR1 is LNHDA and CDR2 SQIVND (reference sequence). The CDR3 is made up of 14 amino acids. The V end was cut by 5 bases, the J end by 2 bases, with 11 bases between. The chain's CDR3 is CASSQGIYTDTQYF. The DNA of the CDR3 is TGTGCCAGTAGTCAGGGAATTTACACAGATACGCAGTATTTT.

This clone turned up a few times. The J gene is TRBJ2-1, the V gene TRBV5-1; 7 bases align to TRBD1. The V segment lost 0 bases and the J segment 2 bases; nucleotides outside the gene matches: 8. The CDR3 consists of 17 residues. Germline values: CDR1 SGHRS, CDR2 YFSETQ. Written as DNA, the CDR3 is TGCGCCAGCAGCTTGGTTTCCGGGACAGATCCCTACAATGAGCAGTTCTTC. This codes for CASSLVSGTDPYNEQFF.

This chain connects TRBV2 to TRBJ2-1; the D gene is possibly TRBD1 (6 bases). Per germline, CDR1 SNHLY and CDR2 FYNNEI. V was shortened by 6 bases and J by 9 bases, with 15 bases between the two germline ends. The CDR3 loop spans 13 amino acids. The CDR3 protein is CASSGTPFGEQFF. The CDR3, as DNA: TGTGCCAGCAGCGGGACACCCTTCGGTGAGCAGTTCTTC.

This clone was found a few times. Its ends do not fully match the called genes, so a read error is possible. The chain recombines TRBV5-6 with TRBJ2-5; 7 nucleotides agree with TRBD1. CDR1 is SGHDT and CDR2 is YYEEEE in the germline V gene. The CDR3 length is 14 residues. CDR3 loop: CASSPTGNQETQYF. The CDR3 DNA is TGTGCCAGCAGCCCGACAGGGAACCAGGAGACCCAGTACTTC.

The chain combines TRBV28 with TRBJ2-2; 13 nucleotides match TRBD2. This CDR3 has 17 amino acids. Germline assignment: CDR1 MDHEN and CDR2 SYDVKM. V gave up 5 bases and J gave up 2 bases; unmatched junction bases: 5. For the CDR3, the DNA is TGTGCCAGCAGTCCGACTAGCGGGAGGTCCAACACCGGGGAGCTGTTTTTT. This codes for CASSPTSGRSNTGELFF.

A few counts support this clone. The J gene is TRBJ1-5, the V gene TRBV6-1; tentative D call: TRBD1 (5 bases). This CDR3 contains 15 residues. Germline V gene lookup returns CDR1 MNHNS and CDR2 SASEGT. V was clipped by 4 bases and J by 0 bases, with 10 bases between them. CDR3 sequence reads: CASSGNTGSNQPQHF. The CDR3 region has the DNA TGTGCCAGCAGTGGGAACACAGGTAGCAATCAGCCCCAGCATTTT.

The chain links TRBV30 to TRBJ2-5; weak D call: TRBD1 (6 bases). Trimming shortened V by 1 base and J by 7 bases, and 19 bases separated the two germline ends. The germline CDR1 and CDR2 sequences are GTSNPN and SVGIG (reference sequence). This CDR3 region has 15 residues. CDR3: CAWSGKGQGTGTQYF. In nucleotides, the CDR3 is TGTGCCTGGAGTGGAAAGGGGCAGGGGACCGGGACCCAGTACTTC. Using reference TRBV30 and TRBJ2-5 for the parts outside the CDR3, the full variable domain is SQTIHQWPATLVQPVGSPLSLECTVEGTSNPNLYWYRQAAGRGLQLLFYSVGIGQISSEVPQNLSASRPQDRQFILSSKKLLLSDSGFYLCAWSGKGQGTGTQYFGPGTRLLVL.

The chain employs TRBV4-1 and TRBJ2-1; 7 bases match TRBD1. With 1 base clipped from V and 0 bases from J, the junction kept 9 bases outside the gene matches. CDR1 MGHRA and CDR2 YSYEKL come from the germline V gene. This CDR3 region has 18 residues. The CDR3 sequence: CASSQAPRGSSSYNEQFF. Here the CDR3 DNA reads TGCGCCAGCAGCCAAGCCCCCAGGGGGTCAAGCTCCTACAATGAGCAGTTCTTC.

The chain links TRBV11-3 to TRBJ2-3, with D tentatively TRBD2 (6 bases). Germline values: CDR1 SGHNT, CDR2 YENEEA. This CDR3 has 12 residues. Trimming took 8 bases from V and 5 from J, leaving 11 bases between them. CDR3 sequence: CASSQGGDTQYF. In DNA, the CDR3 is TGTGCCAGCTCCCAGGGAGGAGATACGCAGTATTTT.

This clone was seen a handful of times. This chain connects TRBV7-9 to TRBJ1-4; TRBD1 matches 9 bases. The CDR3 spans 16 residues. Losses at the gene ends were 3 bases for V and 5 bases for J; bases not matched to a gene: 7. Germline CDR1 reads SEHNR; CDR2 reads FQNEAQ (reference sequence). The CDR3 DNA reads TGTGCCAGCAGCTTTGGACGAACAGGGGGCAATGAAAAACTGTTTTTT. It codes for CASSFGRTGGNEKLFF. Complete variable domain (other parts from reference TRBV7-9 and TRBJ1-4): DTGVSQNPRHKITKRGQNVTFRCDPISEHNRLYWYRQTLGQGPEFLTYFQNEAQLEKSRLLSDRFSAERPKGSFSTLEIQRTEQGDSAMYLCASSFGRTGGNEKLFFGSGTQLSVL.

The chain employs TRBV6-1 and TRBJ1-5, with a possible D match to TRBD1 (6 bases). Trimming stripped 6 bases from V and 4 bases from J, with 10 bases between. Germline V gene sequence: CDR1 MNHNS, CDR2 SASEGT. This CDR3 has 13 residues. The CDR3 DNA reads as TGTGCCAGCAGGGAGACAGGTAATCAGCCCCAGCATTTT. Protein: CASRETGNQPQHF.

The chain employs TRBV11-2 and TRBJ2-1, with TRBD1 matching over 9 bases. The CDR3 contains 15 residues. In germline, CDR1 is SGHAT, CDR2 FQNNGV. The ends lost 5 bases at V and 6 bases at J; junction bases unmatched: 8. CDR3 in DNA: TGTGCCAGCAGCCAAACAGGGGGCTCAATCAATGAGCAGTTCTTC. The encoded protein is CASSQTGGSINEQFF.

The chain links TRBV14 to TRBJ2-1; 11 bases are a match to TRBD2. V gave up 1 base and J gave up 8 bases; unmatched junction bases: 7. Germline V CDR1 and CDR2: SGHDN, FVKESK. There are 16 residues in the CDR3. The CDR3 reads CASSQGSGRAQDEQFF. Here the CDR3 DNA reads TGTGCCAGCAGCCAAGGTAGCGGGAGGGCCCAAGATGAGCAGTTCTTC.

The rearrangement uses TRBV6-5 and TRBJ2-7; D perhaps matches TRBD1 (6 bases). The ends were cut back, 5 bases at V and 6 bases at J, with 14 bases in the middle. The CDR3 contains 13 residues. Per germline, CDR1 MNHEY and CDR2 SVGAGI. The CDR3 loop reads CASSKQQGSEQYV. The CDR3 DNA follows: TGTGCCAGCAGTAAACAACAGGGCTCCGAGCAGTACGTC.

V is TRBV18 and J is TRBJ1-3; D ambiguous. V was clipped by 0 bases and J by 4 bases, with 16 bases between them. Germline CDR1 KGHSH, CDR2 LQKENI. This CDR3 has 17 residues. The CDR3 region has the DNA TGTGCCAGCTCACCACCCGCCCCTAGCGGCCACGGAAACACCATATATTTT. Its translation is CASSPPAPSGHGNTIYF.

V and J are TRBV5-1 and TRBJ2-3, with 8 bases lining up with TRBD1. Germline CDR1 reads SGHRS; CDR2 reads YFSETQ. This CDR3 comprises 16 residues. V shed 0 bases and J 2 bases; nucleotides not matched to a gene: 5. The CDR3 coding sequence is TGCGCCAGCAGCTTGGGGGGGACAGGTACCACAGATACGCAGTATTTT. Protein: CASSLGGTGTTDTQYF.

This clone was seen a single time. V and J are TRBV27 and TRBJ2-4; 11 nucleotides agree with TRBD2. Germline trimming cut 5 bases from V and 0 bases from J; bases unmatched to any gene: 6. Germline loops: CDR1 MNHEY, CDR2 SMNVEV (reference sequence). The CDR3 is made up of 17 amino acids. The chain's CDR3 is CASSPMTSGIAKNIQYF. CDR3 DNA sequence: TGTGCCAGCAGTCCCATGACTAGCGGGATAGCCAAAAACATTCAGTACTTC.

There are a few counts of this clone. V is TRBV23-1 and J is TRBJ2-7; 9 bases align to TRBD2. TRBV23-1 carries the ORF label, with uncertain function. Trimming at V came to 8 bases and at J to 2 bases, leaving 10 bases not matched to a gene. CDR3 length: 15 amino acids. As DNA, the CDR3 is TGCGCCAGCCGGTCCCGGTCTAGCGGGACCTACGAGCAGTACTTC. It yields the protein CASRSRSSGTYEQYF.

The sample holds a few counts of this clone. The chain recombines TRBV5-1 with TRBJ2-1; the match to TRBD2 covers 9 bases. The CDR3 extends over 18 amino acids. With V trimmed by 0 bases and J by 0 bases, 7 bases remained unmatched. Germline V gene data show CDR1 as SGHRS and CDR2 as YFSETQ. The chain's CDR3 is CASSLEPLSGSSYNEQFF. The CDR3 DNA reads TGCGCCAGCAGCTTGGAGCCCCTTAGCGGGAGCTCCTACAATGAGCAGTTCTTC.

This sequence joins TRBV9 and TRBJ2-2, with 10 positions matching TRBD1. J lost 3 bases, V lost 6 bases, and 2 bases had no gene match. The germline V gene encodes CDR1 SGDLS and CDR2 YYNGEE. The CDR3 is made up of 14 amino acids. In DNA form, the CDR3 reads TGTGCCAGCACCGGGACAGGGGACACCGGGGAGCTGTTTTTT. This encodes CASTGTGDTGELFF.

This chain connects TRBV5-1 to TRBJ1-4, with D hard to call. V was pared by 0 bases and J by 4 bases, with 10 bases between. This CDR3 spans 15 amino acids. Per germline, CDR1 SGHRS and CDR2 YFSETQ. The CDR3 DNA reads TGCGCCAGCAGCTTGGACAGTTCCCGTAATGAAAAACTGTTTTTT. This encodes CASSLDSSRNEKLFF.

The table lists this clone with a few counts. The chain is built from TRBV11-2 and TRBJ2-7, with 8 bases identical to TRBD1. J gave up 2 bases and V 5 bases, and 8 bases lay outside the gene matches. Germline CDR1 reads SGHAT; CDR2 reads FQNNGV. The CDR3 contains 15 residues. Written as DNA, the CDR3 is TGTGCCAGCAGCCACCCCGGGACAGGCACCTACGAGCAGTACTTC. As protein: CASSHPGTGTYEQYF.

The rearrangement links TRBV29-1 to TRBJ1-1, with 8 bases lining up with TRBD1. CDR3 size: 17 residues. CDR1 SQVTM and CDR2 ANQGSEA come from the germline V gene. V lost 1 base and J lost 5; bases outside the gene matches: 15. Here the CDR3 reads CSVEVGQSGGRGTEAFF. The CDR3 DNA sequence: TGCAGCGTTGAAGTCGGTCAGTCAGGGGGCCGAGGAACTGAAGCTTTCTTT.

This clone was seen once. V gene TRBV28 combines with J gene TRBJ2-7; D is perhaps TRBD1 (6 bases). Trimming took off 8 bases at V and 2 bases at J, with 13 bases between the two ends. The CDR3 extends over 13 amino acids. Germline assignment: CDR1 MDHEN and CDR2 SYDVKM. The CDR3 sequence is CASSGTPTYEQYF. CDR3 nucleotide sequence: TGTGCCAGCTCGGGGACACCTACCTACGAGCAGTACTTC.

This chain uses TRBV28 with TRBJ2-5; the D gene is possibly TRBD2 (6 bases). The germline V gene has CDR1 MDHEN and CDR2 SYDVKM. CDR3 length: 12 amino acids. V gave up 4 bases and J gave up 5 bases, with 8 bases separating them. DNA of the CDR3: TGTGCCAGCAGTTCCGGAGGGGAGACCCAGTACTTC. Residues: CASSSGGETQYF.

Only a few counts were recorded for this clone. J is TRBJ2-1 and V is TRBV7-2; TRBD2 might be the D (5 bases). The germline V and J ends were trimmed by 3 bases and 1 base, with 13 bases remaining between them. The CDR3 is 16 residues long. CDR1 is SGHTA and CDR2 is FQGNSA in the germline V gene. The CDR3 here is CASSFSWSGSYNEQFF. CDR3 in DNA: TGTGCCAGCAGCTTTTCGTGGAGCGGATCCTACAATGAGCAGTTCTTC.

The chain couples TRBV9 to TRBJ2-1; 8 nucleotides line up with TRBD2. Germline CDR1 reads SGDLS; CDR2 reads YYNGEE. With V trimmed by 0 bases and J by 4 bases, 12 bases remained unmatched. The CDR3 totals 18 residues. This CDR3 is CASSVEARRGDLYNEQFF. DNA for the CDR3: TGTGCCAGCAGCGTAGAGGCCCGGCGGGGGGATTTATACAATGAGCAGTTCTTC.